The 2 T cell receptor beta chains listed next were all sequenced from one sample in a study of vaccination and CD4 T cells after COVID-19 (dated by TCRdb to between 2021 and 2023). The library was made by PCR. The reads were generated on an Illumina iSeq 100. DNA from cultured CD4+ T cells was subjected to TCR sequencing with the Oncomine TCR Beta short-read assay at the Johns Hopkins FTIC core. TCRdb reanalyzed the raw reads on its own, using fastp at Q25 for trimming and MiXCR for clone calling, and kept in-frame beta chains. Each record represents a unique CDR3 protein, reported with the most common genes and DNA among its rows. The sample table lists more than 10,000 distinct CDR3 sequences, around 50% of them with a count of one. The ten largest clones take up roughly 13% of the sample. This specimen's treatment or condition label, interpreted: approximately 9-day PBMC culture with coronavirus spike peptide pools or control peptides (ViraFEST assay).

These receptors are not linked to any known antigen. Sequenced: CD4+ T cells from blood, cultured in vitro. These TCRs come from a human donor who had recovered from COVID-19.

This clonotype was seen a few times. The chain is built from TRBV30 and TRBJ1-2; no definite D call. The CDR3 has 13 residues. Trimming pared 1 base from V and 4 bases from J, leaving 10 bases between. CDR1 GTSNPN and CDR2 SVGIG come from the germline V gene (reference sequence). The CDR3 loop is CAWSGDQFYGYTF. The CDR3 DNA reads as TGTGCCTGGAGTGGAGATCAATTCTATGGCTACACCTTC. The full variable domain, its missing parts supplied by reference TRBV30 and TRBJ1-2, is SQTIHQWPATLVQPVGSPLSLECTVEGTSNPNLYWYRQAAGRGLQLLFYSVGIGQISSEVPQNLSASRPQDRQFILSSKKLLLSDSGFYLCAWSGDQFYGYTFGSGTRLTVV.

The rearrangement links TRBV20-1 to TRBJ2-1; 10 bases map to TRBD2. The J segment lost 9 bases and the V segment lost 5 bases, leaving 7 bases of the junction unmatched. This CDR3 is 13 amino acids long. Per germline, CDR1 DFQATT and CDR2 SNEGSKA (reference sequence). CDR3 bases: TGCAGTGCTGGGCTAGCGGGGGTGGGTGAGCAGTTCTTC. This sequence encodes CSAGLAGVGEQFF.